These 30 T cell receptor beta chains came from one sample sequenced in a study of blood T cells in healthy people across ages (dated by TCRdb to the mid-2010s). The library relied on 5' RACE. Sequencing took place on an Illumina HiSeq 2500. A second PCR of about 6 to 11 cycles was performed with a sample-barcoded 5' primer and a J-beta primer mix. Starting from the raw public reads, TCRdb applied fastp trimming at Q25, assembled clones with MiXCR and retained in-frame beta chains. Identical CDR3 proteins give one entry, which carries the most common genes and DNA. This sample is represented by some 860,000 distinct CDR3 sequences; roughly 50% of them were singletons. Under 30% of the sample lies in the top ten. The sequenced material came from blood. These receptors were obtained from a man in his forties or fifties in good health.

This chain uses TRBV12-3 or TRBV12-4 with TRBJ2-1; TRBD2 aligns across 8 bases. The J segment lost 1 base and the V segment lost 6 bases, leaving 8 bases of the junction unmatched. The length of the CDR3 is 16 residues. In DNA form, the CDR3 reads TGTGCCAGCAGCCGGTGGCGGGGGGTGTCCTACAATGAGCAGTTCTTC. It specifies CASSRWRGVSYNEQFF.

The rearrangement links TRBV2 to TRBJ2-5; possibly TRBD1 or TRBD2 for D (5 bases each). V was shortened by 10 bases and J by 4 bases, with 22 bases between the two germline ends. The germline gives CDR1 SNHLY, CDR2 FYNNEI. The CDR3 contains 15 residues. CDR3 nucleotides: TGTGCCACCCAGGGACCACCGAGAGGGCGAGAGACCCAGTACTTC. It specifies CATQGPPRGRETQYF.

The genes are TRBV13 and TRBJ2-5; TRBD2 matches at 13 bases. The closer fit of TRBJ2-7 to the DNA end suggests the J call may be wrong. Germline values: CDR1 PRHDT, CDR2 FYEKMQ (reference sequence). CDR3 length equals 18 residues. The CDR3 here is CASSPGLAGDQSAYEQYF. In DNA, the CDR3 is TGTGCCAGCAGCCCCGGACTAGCGGGAGATCAGTCAGCCTACGAGCAGTACTTC.

This chain's CDR3 is CAIRTDYNSPLHF. The CDR3 region has the DNA TGTGCCATTCGGACAGATTATAATTCACCCCTCCACTTT. The rearrangement uses TRBV10-3 and TRBJ1-6; possibly TRBD1 for D (6 bases). This CDR3 has 13 amino acids. The germline CDR1 and CDR2 sequences are ENHRY and SYGVKD. Deletions cut 9 bases from V and 4 bases from J, with 10 bases between.

This clonotype has a handful of counts. This sequence joins TRBV6-5 and TRBJ2-7; 8 bases are a match to TRBD2. The CDR3 is made up of 15 amino acids. Germline CDR1 and CDR2: MNHEY and SVGAGI. V was clipped by 0 bases and J by 1 base; unmatched bases: 2. In DNA, the CDR3 is TGTGCCAGCAGTTACTCAAGCGGGGGTTCCTACGAGCAGTACTTC. It translates to CASSYSSGGSYEQYF.

J is TRBJ2-1 and V is TRBV29-1, with TRBD2 matching 10 bases. The CDR3 length is 14 residues. The V segment lost 7 bases and the J segment 7 bases; nucleotides outside the gene matches: 10. Germline lookup yields CDR1 SQVTM and CDR2 ANQGSEA. This chain's CDR3 is CSAFKRGGANEQFF. CDR3 nucleotides: TGCAGCGCCTTTAAGCGGGGGGGCGCGAATGAGCAGTTCTTC.

The chain is built from TRBV6-2 or TRBV6-3 and TRBJ2-7; D gene ambiguous. Near its end, the DNA agrees better with TRBJ2-5, so the J call may be wrong. Germline CDR1 MNHEY, CDR2 SVGEGT. CDR3 length: 14 amino acids. CDR3 bases: TGTGCCAGCAGCCCCACGCCCGGTCGAGAGACCCAGTACTTC. As protein: CASSPTPGRETQYF.

The chain combines TRBV6-5 with TRBJ2-7; the match to TRBD1 covers 8 bases. Germline V lookup: CDR1 MNHEY, CDR2 SVGAGI. The CDR3 has 14 amino acids. Trimming removed 6 bases from V and 3 bases from J; junction bases left unmatched: 7. CDR3 in amino acids: CASRRDRIFYEQYF. The CDR3 coding sequence is TGTGCCAGCAGGCGGGACAGGATCTTCTACGAGCAGTACTTC.

There are a few counts of this clonotype. The chain is built from TRBV2 and TRBJ2-7; D call uncertain. V lost 3 bases to trimming and J lost 3 bases, with 6 bases between them. Germline V CDR1 and CDR2: SNHLY, FYNNEI. This CDR3 region has 12 residues. CDR3 DNA sequence: TGTGCCAGCAGTGAGGATTACTACGAGCAGTACTTC. It codes for CASSEDYYEQYF.

This clonotype was counted between two and nine times. The chain is built from TRBV28 and TRBJ2-4; TRBD1 might be the D (6 bases). This CDR3 has 14 residues. Deletions cut 5 bases from V and 9 bases from J, with 17 bases between. Germline CDR1 MDHEN, CDR2 SYDVKM. CDR3 residues: CASSLSGVLGIQYF. The CDR3 DNA follows: TGTGCCAGCAGTCTCTCAGGGGTCCTTGGCATTCAGTACTTC.

V gene TRBV20-1 combines with J gene TRBJ2-7; D tentatively fits TRBD1 or TRBD2 (5 bases each). The CDR3 spans 17 residues. Germline V CDR1 and CDR2: DFQATT, SNEGSKA (reference sequence). V gave up 5 bases and J gave up 7 bases, with 30 bases separating them. DNA of the CDR3: TGCAGTGCTCGCCGGGACGGCAACCGACGGCGCCACAATGAGCAGTACTTC. Translation: CSARRDGNRRRHNEQYF.

This sequence joins TRBV4-1 and TRBJ1-1; D remains unclear. CDR3 length: 15 amino acids. The V gene's germline CDR1 is MGHRA and CDR2 YSYEKL. Trimming left V 1 base short and J 0 bases short, with 9 bases between. The CDR3 DNA follows: TGCGCCAGCAGCCAAGGGCTGGCGCTGAACACTGAAGCTTTCTTT. It yields the protein CASSQGLALNTEAFF.

This clonotype was found many times. The chain recombines TRBV29-1 with TRBJ2-4; D is unclear. Per germline, CDR1 SQVTM and CDR2 ANQGSEA. The V end lost 7 bases, the J end lost 7 bases, and 17 bases lay between the germline ends. CDR3 length: 13 residues. In DNA, the CDR3 is TGCAGCGCATCCGCGAGGCAGTCCAACATTCAGTACTTC. Protein sequence: CSASARQSNIQYF.

This clonotype was picked up a small number of times. This clone may be a read error of a much larger clone one base away. The rearrangement joins TRBV12-3 or TRBV12-4 to TRBJ2-7, with D maybe TRBD1 (5 bases). This CDR3 has 14 amino acids. CDR3 coding DNA: TGTGCCAGCAGTGTAGCATCAGGGATAAACGAGCAGTACTTC. This gives the protein CASSVASGINEQYF.

The chain has TRBV6-1 and TRBJ1-5, with D possibly TRBD1 on 6 matching bases. V was clipped by 6 bases and J by 2 bases, with 8 bases between them. The length of the CDR3 is 13 residues. Looked up from germline, CDR1 is MNHNS and CDR2 is SASEGT. The chain's CDR3 is CASRWTGNQPQHF. For the CDR3, the DNA is TGTGCCAGCAGATGGACAGGCAATCAGCCCCAGCATTTT.

This chain joins TRBV27 and TRBJ2-1; perhaps D is TRBD1 or TRBD2 (5 bases each). V lost 1 base and J lost 9, with 16 bases in between. The CDR3 has 15 amino acids. Germline CDR1 MNHEY, CDR2 SMNVEV (reference sequence). CDR3 amino acids: CASSLWDGGRIEQFF. The CDR3, as DNA: TGTGCCAGCAGTTTATGGGACGGTGGTAGGATTGAGCAGTTCTTC.

There are a few counts of this clonotype. The chain has TRBV29-1 and TRBJ2-1, with D possibly matching TRBD1 (6 bases). This CDR3 has 13 residues. Deletions cut 5 bases from V and 7 bases from J, with 15 bases between. From germline, CDR1 is SQVTM and CDR2 ANQGSEA. CDR3 nucleotide sequence: TGCAGCGTTTATGGGGGCGATTTAAATGAGCAGTTCTTC. This sequence encodes CSVYGGDLNEQFF.

The chain carries TRBV12-3 or TRBV12-4 and TRBJ2-1, with 7 bases identical to TRBD1. Germline trimming cut 8 bases from V and 4 bases from J; bases unmatched to any gene: 8. This CDR3 comprises 14 residues. CDR3 nucleotides: TGTGCCAGCCGAGAGGGACAGACTTACAATGAGCAGTTCTTC. It specifies CASREGQTYNEQFF.

V gene TRBV28 combines with J gene TRBJ2-3; possible D gene TRBD2, 6 bases. Germline V gene sequence: CDR1 MDHEN, CDR2 SYDVKM. The CDR3 extends over 16 amino acids. V was trimmed by 7 bases and J by 3 bases, leaving 20 bases between them. The CDR3 DNA reads TGTGCCAGCACCCCGGGACTCCCTATGGCGACAGATACGCAGTATTTT. Translation gives CASTPGLPMATDTQYF. The full variable domain, in which reference TRBV28 and TRBJ2-3 provide the parts outside the CDR3, is DVKVTQSSRYLVKRTGEKVFLECVQDMDHENMFWYRQDPGLGLRLIYFSYDVKMKEKGDIPEGYSVSREKKERFSLILESASTNQTSMYLCASTPGLPMATDTQYFGPGTRLTVL.

The chain couples TRBV5-1 to TRBJ2-7, with unresolved D. The closer fit of TRBJ2-5 to the DNA end suggests the J call may be wrong. CDR1 and CDR2 (germline): SGHRS, YFSETQ. The CDR3 has 13 amino acids. The CDR3 loop is CASSLLTEETQYF. For the CDR3, the DNA is TGCGCCAGCAGCTTGTTGACGGAAGAGACCCAGTACTTC.

Regarding this clonotype: At one boundary the junction diverges from the germline segment, which might be a read error. This chain uses TRBV2 with TRBJ2-1, with 9 positions matching TRBD2. Per the germline V gene, CDR1 is SNHLY and CDR2 is FYNNEI. This CDR3 is built from 17 residues. The CDR3 reads CASNRMGAGGLRGEPFF. Here the CDR3 DNA reads TGTGCCAGCAACCGAATGGGAGCGGGGGGCCTCCGGGGTGAGCCGTTCTTC.

The CDR3 here is CASSVEGSSYNSPLHF. For the CDR3, the DNA is TGTGCCAGCAGCGTAGAGGGGAGCTCCTATAATTCACCCCTCCACTTT. The chain recombines TRBV9 with TRBJ1-6, with D perhaps TRBD1 (5 bases). Germline V gives CDR1 SGDLS, CDR2 YYNGEE. This CDR3 has 16 amino acids. The germline V and J ends were trimmed by 0 bases and 0 bases, with 7 bases remaining between them.

The chain combines TRBV6-6 with TRBJ1-3, with 7 bases that match TRBD1. The CDR3 loop spans 16 amino acids. CDR1 and CDR2 (germline): MNHNY, SVGAGI (reference sequence). The V gene end was trimmed by 4 bases and the J gene end by 0 bases; junction bases not matched to a gene: 6. CDR3 in amino acids: CASSWNRDSSGNTIYF. In DNA, the CDR3 is TGTGCCAGCAGTTGGAACCGGGACAGCTCTGGAAACACCATATATTTT.

The rearrangement links TRBV6-1 to TRBJ2-7; 11 bases align to TRBD2. Unmatched junction bases numbered 30, after V lost 8 bases and J lost 0 bases. Germline-derived CDR1 and CDR2 are MNHNS and SASEGT. The length of the CDR3 is 23 residues. For the CDR3, the DNA is TGTGCCAGCGCTGAACAGGAAACCCCTCTAGTGCTAGCGGGAGGACCTAACTCCTACGAGCAGTACTTC. Its translation is CASAEQETPLVLAGGPNSYEQYF.

V is TRBV5-1 and J is TRBJ2-5; a weak D match, TRBD2 (7 bases). This CDR3 contains 17 residues. Germline V CDR1 and CDR2: SGHRS, YFSETQ. Trimming cost V 1 base and J 3 bases, with 19 bases left between them. CDR3 DNA: TGCGCCAGCAGCTTGAAGGGGGGGCTGGTTGTCGAAGAGACCCAGTACTTC. As protein: CASSLKGGLVVEETQYF.

V usage is TRBV7-9 and J usage is TRBJ1-5; no clear D. The length of the CDR3 is 12 residues. Germline V CDR1 and CDR2: SEHNR, FQNEAQ (reference sequence). Trimming pared 4 bases from V and 5 bases from J, leaving 6 bases between. As DNA, the CDR3 is TGTGCCAGCAGCTCCCCGGATCAGCCCCAGCATTTT. This translates into CASSSPDQPQHF. The full variable domain, completed using reference TRBV7-9 and TRBJ1-5, is DTGVSQNPRHKITKRGQNVTFRCDPISEHNRLYWYRQTLGQGPEFLTYFQNEAQLEKSRLLSDRFSAERPKGSFSTLEIQRTEQGDSAMYLCASSSPDQPQHFGDGTRLSIL.

The chain recombines TRBV7-2 with TRBJ2-1; no firm D call. Germline CDR1 is SGHTA and CDR2 is FQGNSA. The V end lost 1 base, the J end lost 6 bases, and 10 bases lay between the germline ends. The CDR3 runs to 14 residues. CDR3 DNA sequence: TGTGCCAGCAGCTTAGACGTTTCGGGCAATGAGCAGTTCTTC. Translation gives CASSLDVSGNEQFF.

The chain uses TRBV20-1 and TRBJ2-3, with 7 bases identical to TRBD2. The CDR3 runs 13 residues. The V segment lost 6 bases and the J segment 1 base; nucleotides outside the gene matches: 4. Germline V gene sequence: CDR1 DFQATT, CDR2 SNEGSKA (reference sequence). CDR3 in amino acids: CSAEGGGTDTQYF. CDR3 in DNA: TGCAGTGCAGAGGGAGGGGGCACAGATACGCAGTATTTT.

The rearrangement joins TRBV9 to TRBJ2-5, with D maybe TRBD1 (5 bases). V gave up 3 bases and J gave up 3 bases, with 9 bases separating them. Germline CDR1 reads SGDLS; CDR2 reads YYNGEE. The CDR3 length is 13 residues. The CDR3 bases are TGTGCCAGCAGCGCGGACACTAAAGAGACCCAGTACTTC. Protein sequence: CASSADTKETQYF. The full variable domain, its missing parts supplied by reference TRBV9 and TRBJ2-5, is DSGVTQTPKHLITATGQRVTLRCSPRSGDLSVYWYQQSLDQGLQFLIQYYNGEERAKGNILERFSAQQFPDLHSELNLSSLELGDSALYFCASSADTKETQYFGPGTRLLVL.

This chain joins TRBV28 and TRBJ2-1; D is undetermined. This CDR3 region has 14 residues. With 5 bases removed from V and 0 bases from J, the gap between germline ends came to 8 bases. Germline assignment: CDR1 MDHEN and CDR2 SYDVKM. CDR3 sequence: CASSRIGSYNEQFF. CDR3 sequence (DNA): TGTGCCAGCAGTCGGATAGGCTCCTACAATGAGCAGTTCTTC.